Listed here are 17 T cell receptor beta chains from one sample, sequenced in a study of chemoradiotherapy in HPV16-positive cancers. Clones were sequenced by immunoSEQ multiplex PCR, and TCRdb holds only the in-frame ones, with some missing. The sample lists around 19,000 clones, more than 90% occurring once. Sequencing was performed on blood, taken from a patient who underwent chemoradiotherapy. The receptors come from a human donor with HPV-associated anogenital cancer.

This clone was detected once. This chain links TRBV30 with TRBJ1-1; D remains unclear. V lost 8 bases and J lost 1, with 11 bases in between. CDR1 is GTSNPN and CDR2 is SVGIG in the germline V gene (reference sequence). CDR3 length: 12 residues. In nucleotides, the CDR3 is TGTGCCGGCAGCCTGGGGAACACTGAAGCTTTCTTT. It specifies CAGSLGNTEAFF. The whole variable domain, filled in from reference TRBV30 and TRBJ1-1, reads SQTIHQWPATLVQPVGSPLSLECTVEGTSNPNLYWYRQAAGRGLQLLFYSVGIGQISSEVPQNLSASRPQDRQFILSSKKLLLSDSGFYLCAGSLGNTEAFFGQGTRLTVV.

The J gene is TRBJ2-3, the V gene TRBV10-2; possibly TRBD1 or TRBD2 for D (5 bases each). The CDR3 totals 14 residues. V was cut by 8 bases and J by 1 base, with 13 bases left in between. Germline CDR1 reads WSHSY; CDR2 reads SAAADI. The chain's CDR3 is CASLSGLRTDTQYF. The CDR3 DNA follows: TGCGCCAGCCTTTCGGGGCTCCGCACAGATACGCAGTATTTT.

The chain has TRBV27 and TRBJ1-5; 9 bases align to TRBD1. The CDR3 sequence is 14 residues long. Germline loops: CDR1 MNHEY, CDR2 SMNVEV (reference sequence). Losses at the gene ends were 5 bases for V and 4 bases for J; bases not matched to a gene: 3. The CDR3 loop reads CASSPGTGNQPQHF. In nucleotides, the CDR3 is TGTGCCAGCAGTCCTGGGACAGGGAATCAGCCCCAGCATTTT.

This rearrangement joins TRBV20-1 to TRBJ2-7; D is undetermined. CDR1 and CDR2 from the germline V gene are DFQATT and SNEGSKA (reference sequence). Trimming removed 0 bases from V and 4 bases from J, with 4 bases in between. This CDR3 contains 11 residues. The CDR3 DNA follows: TGCAGTGCTAGAGATGATTACGAGCAGTACTTC. Translation gives CSARDDYEQYF.

The V call is TRBV6-6, the J call TRBJ2-1, with unresolved D. Trimming shortened V by 2 bases and J by 8 bases, and 10 bases separated the two germline ends. Germline lookup yields CDR1 MNHNY and CDR2 SVGAGI (reference sequence). The CDR3 covers 13 residues. The CDR3 DNA reads as TGTGCCAGCAGTTACAATTCTATCTATGAGCAGTTCTTC. It is translated as CASSYNSIYEQFF.

V is TRBV9 and J is TRBJ2-7; TRBD2 is a possible D gene (6 bases). Germline V CDR1 and CDR2: SGDLS, YYNGEE. The CDR3 sequence is 15 residues long. V lost 4 bases, J lost 0 bases, and 14 bases lay in between. The CDR3 loop reads CASSPIGTGSYEQYF. Written as DNA, the CDR3 is TGTGCCAGCAGCCCAATAGGGACTGGCTCCTACGAGCAGTACTTC.

V gene TRBV6-4 combines with J gene TRBJ2-3, with 11 bases lining up with TRBD2. After removal of 0 bases from V and 4 bases from J, the junction contained 3 bases not matched to a gene. Germline CDR1 MRHNA, CDR2 SNTAGT. This CDR3 has 16 residues. The CDR3 sequence is CASSDSTSGDADTQYF. DNA of the CDR3: TGTGCCAGCAGTGACTCGACTAGCGGGGATGCAGATACGCAGTATTTT.

CDR3: CASSQALGGAENTQYF. CDR3 DNA sequence: TGTGCCAGCAGCCAAGCCCTCGGGGGGGCCGAGAATACGCAGTATTTT. The chain carries TRBV4-2 and TRBJ2-3, with TRBD2 matching 8 bases. V was clipped by 1 base and J by 7 bases; unmatched bases: 10. This CDR3 has 16 residues. Looked up from germline, CDR1 is LGHNA and CDR2 is YNFKEQ.

The J gene is TRBJ1-1, the V gene TRBV30; a possible D gene is TRBD1 (6 bases). V was cut by 5 bases and J by 10 bases, with 26 bases left in between. Germline V gene data show CDR1 as GTSNPN and CDR2 as SVGIG (reference sequence). CDR3 size: 15 residues. The CDR3 sequence: CAWVGEGTPTSRAFF. The CDR3 bases are TGTGCCTGGGTGGGAGAAGGGACACCCACTTCCCGAGCTTTCTTT. The full variable domain, its missing parts supplied by reference TRBV30 and TRBJ1-1, is SQTIHQWPATLVQPVGSPLSLECTVEGTSNPNLYWYRQAAGRGLQLLFYSVGIGQISSEVPQNLSASRPQDRQFILSSKKLLLSDSGFYLCAWVGEGTPTSRAFFGQGTRLTVV.

The chain combines TRBV27 with TRBJ2-1; 10 positions agree with TRBD1. The CDR3 runs 16 residues. V dropped 5 bases and J dropped 3; count of bases not matched to a gene: 7. Germline V gene sequence: CDR1 MNHEY, CDR2 SMNVEV (reference sequence). The CDR3 loop is CASSPGQGNFYNEQFF. For the CDR3, the DNA is TGTGCCAGCAGTCCGGGACAGGGGAACTTCTACAATGAGCAGTTCTTC.

The rearrangement joins TRBV5-1 to TRBJ1-1, with TRBD1 identical over 11 bases. This CDR3 region has 20 residues. Losses at the gene ends were 2 bases for V and 0 bases for J; bases not matched to a gene: 15. The germline CDR1 and CDR2 sequences are SGHRS and YFSETQ. The CDR3 protein is CASSFLRSGTGGDMNTEAFF. The CDR3 coding sequence is TGCGCCAGCAGCTTTTTACGTTCCGGGACAGGGGGTGATATGAACACTGAAGCTTTCTTT.

This chain joins TRBV30 and TRBJ2-1; D call uncertain. Trimming shortened V by 0 bases and J by 8 bases, and 17 bases separated the two germline ends. This CDR3 has 15 amino acids. The germline CDR1 and CDR2 sequences are GTSNPN and SVGIG (reference sequence). CDR3 residues: CAWSVGSGPRDEQFF. In DNA, the CDR3 is TGTGCCTGGAGTGTCGGGTCTGGCCCTAGGGATGAGCAGTTCTTC.

The chain couples TRBV7-6 to TRBJ1-1, with D tentatively TRBD1 (5 bases). This CDR3 region has 15 residues. V was clipped by 2 bases and J by 1 base, with 11 bases between them. Looked up from germline, CDR1 is SGHVS and CDR2 is FNYEAQ. The CDR3 coding sequence is TGTGCCAGCAGCTTAACTCGGGGCTGGAACACTGAAGCTTTCTTT. It is translated as CASSLTRGWNTEAFF.

The rearrangement links TRBV7-8 to TRBJ2-2; D could derive from TRBD1 or TRBD2 (5 bases each). CDR3 length equals 14 residues. Trimming removed 5 bases at V and 9 bases at J, with 16 bases between. Germline values: CDR1 SGHVS, CDR2 FQNEAQ. CDR3 in DNA: TGTGCCAGCAGCATGGGAGACTGGGACCGGGAGCTGTTTTTT. Protein sequence: CASSMGDWDRELFF.

The chain carries TRBV6-5 and TRBJ2-1, with 12 bases aligning to TRBD2. J was trimmed by 7 bases and V by 4 bases; bases with no gene match: 5. The CDR3 covers 15 residues. CDR1 is MNHEY, CDR2 SVGAGI, per germline. The CDR3: CASSSGLAGRNEQFF. The DNA for the CDR3 is TGTGCCAGCAGTTCTGGACTAGCGGGGAGGAATGAGCAGTTCTTC.

V and J are TRBV30 and TRBJ1-2; D unclear. CDR1 is GTSNPN, CDR2 SVGIG, per germline (reference sequence). Trimming stripped 4 bases from V and 6 bases from J, with 15 bases between. The CDR3 extends over 13 amino acids. Written as DNA, the CDR3 is TGTGCCTGGATCAAAAAAACCACGGATGGCTACACCTTC. It codes for CAWIKKTTDGYTF.

V gene TRBV6-6 combines with J gene TRBJ1-2; TRBD1 matches 9 bases. The CDR3 runs 15 residues. From germline, CDR1 is MNHNY and CDR2 SVGAGI (reference sequence). Germline trimming cut 0 bases from V and 5 bases from J; bases unmatched to any gene: 4. The CDR3 protein is CASSYSTGGGYGYTF. Here the CDR3 DNA reads TGTGCCAGCAGTTACTCTACAGGGGGCGGGTATGGCTACACCTTC.